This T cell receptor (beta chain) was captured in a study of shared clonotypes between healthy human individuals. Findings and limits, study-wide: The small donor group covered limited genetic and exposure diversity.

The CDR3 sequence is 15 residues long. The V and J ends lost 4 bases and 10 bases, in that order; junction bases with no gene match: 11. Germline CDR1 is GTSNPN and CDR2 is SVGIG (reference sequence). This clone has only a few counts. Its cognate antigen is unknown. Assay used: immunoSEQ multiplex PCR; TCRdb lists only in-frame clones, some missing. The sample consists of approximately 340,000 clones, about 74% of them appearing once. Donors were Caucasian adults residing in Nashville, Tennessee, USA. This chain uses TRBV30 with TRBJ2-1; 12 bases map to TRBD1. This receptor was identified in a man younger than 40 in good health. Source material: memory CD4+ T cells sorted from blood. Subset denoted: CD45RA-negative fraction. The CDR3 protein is CAWTIRDRGQGEQFF. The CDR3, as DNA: TGTGCCTGGACGATCCGGGACAGGGGGCAAGGCGAGCAGTTCTTC. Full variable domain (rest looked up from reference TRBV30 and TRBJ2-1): SQTIHQWPATLVQPVGSPLSLECTVEGTSNPNLYWYRQAAGRGLQLLFYSVGIGQISSEVPQNLSASRPQDRQFILSSKKLLLSDSGFYLCAWTIRDRGQGEQFFGPGTRLTVL.